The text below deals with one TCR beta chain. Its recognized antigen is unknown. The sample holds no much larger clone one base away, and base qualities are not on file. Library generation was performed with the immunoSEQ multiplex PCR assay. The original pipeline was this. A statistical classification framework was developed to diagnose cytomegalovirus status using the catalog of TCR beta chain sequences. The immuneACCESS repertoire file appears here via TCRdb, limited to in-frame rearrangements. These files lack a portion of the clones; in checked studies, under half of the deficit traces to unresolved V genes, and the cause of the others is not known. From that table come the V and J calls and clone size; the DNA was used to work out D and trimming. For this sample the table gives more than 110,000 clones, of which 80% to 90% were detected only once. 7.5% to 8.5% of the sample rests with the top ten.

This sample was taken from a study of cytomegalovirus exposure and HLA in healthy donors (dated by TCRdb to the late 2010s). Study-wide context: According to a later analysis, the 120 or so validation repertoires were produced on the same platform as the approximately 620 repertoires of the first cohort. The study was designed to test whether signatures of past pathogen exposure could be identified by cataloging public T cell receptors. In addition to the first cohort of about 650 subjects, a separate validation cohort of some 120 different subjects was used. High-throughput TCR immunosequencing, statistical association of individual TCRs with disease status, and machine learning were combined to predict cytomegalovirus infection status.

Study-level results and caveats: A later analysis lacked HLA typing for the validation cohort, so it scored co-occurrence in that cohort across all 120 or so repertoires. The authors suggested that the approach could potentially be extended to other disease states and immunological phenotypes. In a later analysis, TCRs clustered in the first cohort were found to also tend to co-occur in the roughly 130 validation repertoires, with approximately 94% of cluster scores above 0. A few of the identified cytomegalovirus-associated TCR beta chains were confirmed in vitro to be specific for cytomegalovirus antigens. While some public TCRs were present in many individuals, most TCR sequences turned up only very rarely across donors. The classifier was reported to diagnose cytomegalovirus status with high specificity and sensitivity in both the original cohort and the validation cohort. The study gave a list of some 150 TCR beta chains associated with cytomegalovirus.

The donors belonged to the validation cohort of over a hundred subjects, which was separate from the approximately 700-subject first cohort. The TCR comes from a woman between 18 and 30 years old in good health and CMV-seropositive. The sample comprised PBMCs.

The CDR3 protein: CASSLAPGNSPLHF. The DNA sequence is given as TGTGCCAGCAGCTTAGCCCCGGGGAATTCACCCCTCCACTTT. The chain is assembled from TRBV7-9 and TRBJ1-6, with the identity of the D gene unclear. Its CDR3 holds 14 amino acids, cysteine through phenylalanine. Here the CDR3 DNA is all that survives: 42 bases in frame from base 1. Relative to germline, V is 0 bases shorter and J is 7 bases shorter, with 7 bases between their ends. For CDR1 and CDR2, the germline V gene (reference sequence) lists SEHNR and FQNEAQ.